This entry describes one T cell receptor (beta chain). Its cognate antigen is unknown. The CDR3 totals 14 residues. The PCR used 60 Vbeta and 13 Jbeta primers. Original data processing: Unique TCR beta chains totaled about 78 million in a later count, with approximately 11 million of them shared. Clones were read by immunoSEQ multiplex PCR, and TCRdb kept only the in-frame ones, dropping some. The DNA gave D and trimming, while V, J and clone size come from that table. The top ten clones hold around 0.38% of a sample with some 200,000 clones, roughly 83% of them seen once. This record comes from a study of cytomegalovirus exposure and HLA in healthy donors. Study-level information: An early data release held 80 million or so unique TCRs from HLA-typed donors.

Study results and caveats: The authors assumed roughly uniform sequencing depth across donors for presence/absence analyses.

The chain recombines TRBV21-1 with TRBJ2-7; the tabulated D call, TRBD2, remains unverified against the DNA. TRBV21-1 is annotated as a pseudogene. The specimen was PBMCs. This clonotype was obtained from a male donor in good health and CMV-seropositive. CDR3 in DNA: TGTGCCAGCAGCAGGGACTCGGGGCCTTACGAGCAGTACTTC. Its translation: CASSRDSGPYEQYF.